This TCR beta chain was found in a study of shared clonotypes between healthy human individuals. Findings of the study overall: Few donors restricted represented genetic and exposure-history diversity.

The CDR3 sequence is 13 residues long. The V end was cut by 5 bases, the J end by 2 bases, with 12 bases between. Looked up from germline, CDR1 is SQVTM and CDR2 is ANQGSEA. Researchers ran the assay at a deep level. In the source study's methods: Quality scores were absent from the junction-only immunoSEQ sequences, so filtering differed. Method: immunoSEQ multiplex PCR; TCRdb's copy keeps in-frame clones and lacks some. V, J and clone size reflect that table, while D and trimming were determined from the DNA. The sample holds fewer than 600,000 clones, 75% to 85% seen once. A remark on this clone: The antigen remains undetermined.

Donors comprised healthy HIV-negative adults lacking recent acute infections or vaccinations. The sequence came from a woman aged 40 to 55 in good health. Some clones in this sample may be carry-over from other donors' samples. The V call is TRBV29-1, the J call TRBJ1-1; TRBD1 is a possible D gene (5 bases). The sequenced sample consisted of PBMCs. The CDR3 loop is CSVRLGGNTEAFF. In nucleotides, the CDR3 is TGCAGCGTTCGCTTGGGGGGTAACACTGAAGCTTTCTTT.